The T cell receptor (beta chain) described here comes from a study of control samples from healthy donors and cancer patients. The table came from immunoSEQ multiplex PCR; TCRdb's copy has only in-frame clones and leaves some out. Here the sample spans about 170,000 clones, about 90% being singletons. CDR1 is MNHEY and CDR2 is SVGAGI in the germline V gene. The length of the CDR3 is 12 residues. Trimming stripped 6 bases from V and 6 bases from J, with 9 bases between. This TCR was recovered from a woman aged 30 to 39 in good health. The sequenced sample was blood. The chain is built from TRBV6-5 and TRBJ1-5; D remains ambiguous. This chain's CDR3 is CASRAGSQPQHF. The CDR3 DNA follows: TGTGCCAGCAGGGCTGGGAGTCAGCCCCAGCATTTT.